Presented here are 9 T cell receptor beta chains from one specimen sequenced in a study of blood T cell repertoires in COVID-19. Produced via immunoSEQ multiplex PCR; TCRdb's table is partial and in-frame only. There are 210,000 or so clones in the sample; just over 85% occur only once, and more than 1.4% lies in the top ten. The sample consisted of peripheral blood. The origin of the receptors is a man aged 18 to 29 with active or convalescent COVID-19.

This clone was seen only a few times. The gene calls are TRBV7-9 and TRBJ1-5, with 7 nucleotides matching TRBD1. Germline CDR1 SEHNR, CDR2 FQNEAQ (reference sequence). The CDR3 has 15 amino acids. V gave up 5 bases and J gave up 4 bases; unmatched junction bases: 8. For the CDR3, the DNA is TGTGCCAGCAGCGGGGACAGCACGAAAAATCAGCCCCAGCATTTT. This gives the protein CASSGDSTKNQPQHF.

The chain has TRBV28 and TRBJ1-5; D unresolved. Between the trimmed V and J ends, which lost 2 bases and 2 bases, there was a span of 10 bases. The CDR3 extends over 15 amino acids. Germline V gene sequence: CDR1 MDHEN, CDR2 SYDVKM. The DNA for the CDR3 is TGTGCCAGCAGTTTAGAGGGCCGGGGCAATCAGCCCCAGCATTTT. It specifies CASSLEGRGNQPQHF. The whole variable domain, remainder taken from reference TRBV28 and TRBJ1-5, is DVKVTQSSRYLVKRTGEKVFLECVQDMDHENMFWYRQDPGLGLRLIYFSYDVKMKEKGDIPEGYSVSREKKERFSLILESASTNQTSMYLCASSLEGRGNQPQHFGDGTRLSIL.

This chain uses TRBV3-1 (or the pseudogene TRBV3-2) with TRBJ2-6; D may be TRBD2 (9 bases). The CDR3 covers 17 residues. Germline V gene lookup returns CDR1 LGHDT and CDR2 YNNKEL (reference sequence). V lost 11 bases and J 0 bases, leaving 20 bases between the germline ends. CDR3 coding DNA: TGTGCCCGCGGGGGGGGGACAGGCCTCTCTGGGGCCAACGTCCTGACTTTC. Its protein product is CARGGGTGLSGANVLTF.

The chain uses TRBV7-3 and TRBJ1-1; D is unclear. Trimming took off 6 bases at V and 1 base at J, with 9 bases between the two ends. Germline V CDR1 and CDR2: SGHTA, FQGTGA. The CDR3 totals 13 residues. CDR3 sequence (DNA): TGTGCCAGCAGTCAAACAAGGAACACTGAAGCTTTCTTT. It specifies CASSQTRNTEAFF.

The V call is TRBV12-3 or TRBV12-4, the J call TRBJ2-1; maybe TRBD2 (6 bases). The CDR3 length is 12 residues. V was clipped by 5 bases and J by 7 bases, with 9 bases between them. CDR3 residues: CASSAAGNEQFF. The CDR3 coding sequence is TGTGCCAGCAGTGCCGCGGGAAATGAGCAGTTCTTC.

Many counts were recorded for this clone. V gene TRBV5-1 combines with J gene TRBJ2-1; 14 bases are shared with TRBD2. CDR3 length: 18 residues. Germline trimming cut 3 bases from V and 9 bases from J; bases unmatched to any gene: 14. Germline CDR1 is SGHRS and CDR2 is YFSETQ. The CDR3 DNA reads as TGCGCCAGCAGCTCAAGGAGGGGGACTAGCGGGAGATCTGGTGAGCAGTTCTTC. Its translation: CASSSRRGTSGRSGEQFF.

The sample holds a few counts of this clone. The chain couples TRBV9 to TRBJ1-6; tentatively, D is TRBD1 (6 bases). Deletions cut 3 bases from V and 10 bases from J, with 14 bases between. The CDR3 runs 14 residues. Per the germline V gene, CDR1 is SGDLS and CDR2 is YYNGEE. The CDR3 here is CASSAQGAGSPLHF. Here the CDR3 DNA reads TGTGCCAGCAGCGCACAGGGAGCAGGATCACCCCTCCACTTT.

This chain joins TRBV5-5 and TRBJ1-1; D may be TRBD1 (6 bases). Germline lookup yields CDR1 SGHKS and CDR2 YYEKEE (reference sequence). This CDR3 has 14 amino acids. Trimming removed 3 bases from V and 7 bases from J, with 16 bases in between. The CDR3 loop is CASSSVRTVDEAFF. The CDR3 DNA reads TGTGCCAGCAGCTCGGTTCGGACAGTTGATGAAGCTTTCTTT.

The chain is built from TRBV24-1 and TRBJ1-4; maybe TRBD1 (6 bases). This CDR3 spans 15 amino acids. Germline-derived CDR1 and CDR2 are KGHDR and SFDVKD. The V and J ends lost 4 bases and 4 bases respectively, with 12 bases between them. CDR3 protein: CATSDGQTNNEKLFF. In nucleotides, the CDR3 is TGTGCCACCAGTGACGGACAGACGAATAATGAAAAACTGTTTTTT.